The 13 T cell receptor beta chains presented below share a single source sample, sequenced in a study of cytomegalovirus exposure and HLA in healthy donors. It was with 60 Vbeta and 13 Jbeta primers that the PCR ran. Sequenced by immunoSEQ multiplex PCR; TCRdb stores in-frame clones only, minus some. The sample has about 120,000 clones; 74% are singletons. The sample was PBMCs. These TCRs come from a human donor in good health.

The CDR3 sequence is CASSQGPGGPAKNIQYF. In DNA, the CDR3 is TGTGCCAGCAGCCAAGGTCCGGGGGGGCCAGCCAAAAACATTCAGTACTTC. This chain links TRBV14 with TRBJ2-4, with 8 bases lining up with TRBD2. The CDR3 totals 17 residues. The V segment lost 1 base and the J segment 0 bases; nucleotides outside the gene matches: 5. CDR1 SGHDN and CDR2 FVKESK come from the germline V gene.

The chain recombines TRBV2 with TRBJ2-2, with 9 bases that match TRBD2. From germline, CDR1 is SNHLY and CDR2 FYNNEI. The length of the CDR3 is 17 residues. J was trimmed by 4 bases and V by 8 bases; bases with no gene match: 14. The CDR3 here is CASLLRSGLAATGELFF. The CDR3, as DNA: TGTGCCAGCCTGCTTCGGTCGGGACTAGCAGCCACCGGGGAGCTGTTTTTT.

There are many counts of this clone. This chain links TRBV4-2 with TRBJ2-3; 9 nucleotides line up with TRBD2. Germline V gene data show CDR1 as LGHNA and CDR2 as YNFKEQ. V shed 4 bases, J shed 2 bases, and the junction held 10 bases outside the gene matches. The CDR3 sequence is 17 residues long. The CDR3 DNA reads TGTGCCAGCAGCCCAGTAGGAGCGGGGGGCCCCACAGATACGCAGTATTTT. Protein sequence: CASSPVGAGGPTDTQYF.

This chain connects TRBV4-3 to TRBJ1-1; D is undetermined. Germline CDR1 reads LGHNA; CDR2 reads YSLEER. CDR3 length equals 15 residues. V lost 0 bases to trimming and J lost 7 bases, with 15 bases between them. The CDR3 protein is CASSQDSLHSCEAFF. In nucleotides, the CDR3 is TGCGCCAGCAGCCAAGATAGTCTCCACAGCTGTGAAGCTTTCTTT.

The gene calls are TRBV27 and TRBJ2-5; 8 bases are shared with TRBD1. V lost 4 bases, J lost 4 bases, and 8 bases stayed unmatched. There are 15 residues in the CDR3. Germline values: CDR1 MNHEY, CDR2 SMNVEV (reference sequence). CDR3 protein: CASSSVQGAGETQYF. As DNA, the CDR3 is TGTGCCAGCAGTTCGGTCCAGGGGGCTGGAGAGACCCAGTACTTC.

This rearrangement joins TRBV4-3 to TRBJ2-5; D is ambiguous. The CDR3 length is 15 residues. The V end lost 1 base, the J end lost 4 bases, and 13 bases lay between the germline ends. Germline V lookup: CDR1 LGHNA, CDR2 YSLEER. This chain's CDR3 is CASSQASIAGETQYF. The DNA of the CDR3 is TGCGCCAGCAGCCAAGCGAGTATTGCCGGAGAGACCCAGTACTTC.

This clone was seen only once. The chain couples TRBV5-1 to TRBJ1-4, with D perhaps matching TRBD1 (6 bases). CDR3 size: 15 residues. V lost 4 bases, J lost 6 bases, and 16 bases lay in between. Germline V gene data show CDR1 as SGHRS and CDR2 as YFSETQ. The DNA of the CDR3 is TGCGCCAGCAGCCAACTTCAGGGGCGGTATGAAAAACTGTTTTTT. Protein sequence: CASSQLQGRYEKLFF.

This clone was seen only once. The chain uses TRBV4-3 and TRBJ1-4; possible D gene TRBD1, 5 bases. CDR3 length: 14 residues. Germline V gene data show CDR1 as LGHNA and CDR2 as YSLEER. V lost 3 bases to trimming and J lost 8 bases, with 13 bases between them. As DNA, the CDR3 is TGCGCCAGCAGCCAGACCACAGGTCGAGAAAAACTGTTTTTT. It is translated as CASSQTTGREKLFF.

The sample holds a few counts of this clone. V and J are TRBV18 and TRBJ1-5, with a possible D match to TRBD1 (6 bases). Germline CDR1 KGHSH, CDR2 LQKENI. V was clipped by 4 bases and J by 2 bases, with 6 bases between them. CDR3 length: 13 amino acids. The CDR3 protein is CASSQGGNQPQHF. CDR3 in DNA: TGTGCCAGCTCACAGGGGGGCAATCAGCCCCAGCATTTT.

The chain couples TRBV6-6 to TRBJ1-2, with D unresolved. Germline-derived CDR1 and CDR2 are MNHNY and SVGAGI (reference sequence). The CDR3 length is 14 residues. V was shortened by 7 bases and J by 4 bases, with 16 bases between the two germline ends. The CDR3 coding sequence is TGTGCCAGCACTCTACCTGGGCAGCTCTATGGCTACACCTTC. This codes for CASTLPGQLYGYTF.

The chain uses TRBV6-5 and TRBJ2-3; TRBD2 aligns across 8 bases. This CDR3 region has 15 residues. The V gene end was trimmed by 2 bases and the J gene end by 2 bases; junction bases not matched to a gene: 3. Germline CDR1 and CDR2: MNHEY and SVGAGI. Here the CDR3 reads CASSYVAGNTDTQYF. The CDR3, as DNA: TGTGCCAGCAGTTACGTAGCGGGGAACACAGATACGCAGTATTTT.

Here the CDR3 DNA reads TGCAGCGTTCCAGGGGGCGACACCGGGGAGCTGTTTTTT. This encodes CSVPGGDTGELFF. The chain couples TRBV29-1 to TRBJ2-2, with 8 bases lining up with TRBD1. The CDR3 extends over 13 amino acids. Germline V gives CDR1 SQVTM, CDR2 ANQGSEA. J gave up 3 bases and V 5 bases, and 2 bases lay outside the gene matches.

The rearrangement joins TRBV28 to TRBJ2-1; 7 bases align to TRBD2. The CDR3 loop spans 14 amino acids. The junction had 8 bases not matched to a gene; V was cut back by 8 bases and J by 4 bases. Germline lookup yields CDR1 MDHEN and CDR2 SYDVKM. The CDR3 here is CASHPSGAYNEQFF. The CDR3 DNA sequence: TGTGCCAGCCACCCGAGCGGGGCGTACAATGAGCAGTTCTTC.